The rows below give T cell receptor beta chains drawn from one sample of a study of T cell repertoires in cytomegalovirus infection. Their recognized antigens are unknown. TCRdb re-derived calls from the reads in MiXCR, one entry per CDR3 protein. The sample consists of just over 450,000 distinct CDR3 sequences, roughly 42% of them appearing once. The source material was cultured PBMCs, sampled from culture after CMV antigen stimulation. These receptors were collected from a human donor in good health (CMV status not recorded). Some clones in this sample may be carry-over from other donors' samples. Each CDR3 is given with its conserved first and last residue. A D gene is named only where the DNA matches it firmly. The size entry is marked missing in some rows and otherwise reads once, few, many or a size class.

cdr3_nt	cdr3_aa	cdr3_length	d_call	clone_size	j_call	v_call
TGTGCCAGCAGCCTCGGGGAGGTTAACTCCTACGAGCAGTACTTC	CASSLGEVNSYEQYF	15	NA	NA	TRBJ2-7	TRBV7-8
TGTGCCAGCAGTCCAAACAAGAACACTGAAGCTTTCTTT	CASSPNKNTEAFF	13	NA	NA	TRBJ1-1	TRBV25-1
TGTGCCAGCAGCTTAGAGCCGGGCTCGGAGCAGTACTTC	CASSLEPGSEQYF	13	NA	NA	TRBJ2-7	TRBV7-6
TGTGCCAGCAGACCGACTAGCGGGGGAGCAGATACGCAGTATTTT	CASRPTSGGADTQYF	15	TRBD2	NA	TRBJ2-3	TRBV7-8
TGCAGTGCGTCTGGACTAGCCGTCTCTAGCTCCTACAATGAGCAGTTCTTC	CSASGLAVSSSYNEQFF	17	TRBD2	NA	TRBJ2-1	TRBV20-1
TGTGCCAGCAGCTTGACCAGGGCAGAGACCCAGTACTTC	CASSLTRAETQYF	13	NA	few	TRBJ2-5	TRBV7-9
TGTGCCAGCAGTTACGACGGTAATGAGCAGTTCTTC	CASSYDGNEQFF	12	NA	few	TRBJ2-1	TRBV6-6
TGCAGTGCTTTGACTAGCGGGATTAAGTATGAGCAGTTCTTC	CSALTSGIKYEQFF	14	TRBD2	NA	TRBJ2-1	TRBV20-1
TGTGCCAGCAGCTCCTACAGGGGGGAGGTCGCCTACAATGAGCAGTTCTTC	CASSSYRGEVAYNEQFF	17	TRBD1	few	TRBJ2-1	TRBV7-6
TGTGCCAGCAGCTTAGGTGGGACAGGGGGCTACGAGCAGTACTTC	CASSLGGTGGYEQYF	15	TRBD1	many	TRBJ2-7	TRBV7-2
TGTGCCAGCAGTACCCCGACAGGGGTCACTATACGAGCTGTAGGCGAGCAGTACTTC	CASSTPTGVTIRAVGEQYF	19	TRBD1	few	TRBJ2-7	TRBV6-1
TGTGCCAGCAGCTTAGGGAGGTCATCGAACATTCAGTACTTC	CASSLGRSSNIQYF	14	NA	NA	TRBJ2-4	TRBV7-2
TGTGCCAGCACCCTCAGGGCTAGCGGGAGTTCGGATGAGCAGTTCTTC	CASTLRASGSSDEQFF	16	TRBD2	NA	TRBJ2-1	TRBV7-8
TGTGCCAGCAGCTTCGCGGGCCAAGATACGCAGTATTTT	CASSFAGQDTQYF	13	NA	NA	TRBJ2-3	TRBV7-6
TGTGCCAGCAGTTACATGGGTCGGATGAACACTGAAGCTTTCTTT	CASSYMGRMNTEAFF	15	NA	NA	TRBJ1-1	TRBV6-2/TRBV6-3
TGTGCCAGCAGTTTACGCCGGGGACCCCAAAACATTCAGTACTTC	CASSLRRGPQNIQYF	15	NA	NA	TRBJ2-4	TRBV28
TGTGCCACCAGCAGAGATCTATCAATTGTTGAAGCTTTCTTT	CATSRDLSIVEAFF	14	NA	NA	TRBJ1-1	TRBV15
TGTGCCAGCAGTTACTCGGTGGTGAGCTACACCTTC	CASSYSVVSYTF	12	NA	few	TRBJ1-2	TRBV6-6
TGTGCCAGCAGCTTAGTTCGCAGGGGGCGATATGGCTACACCTTC	CASSLVRRGRYGYTF	15	TRBD1	NA	TRBJ1-2	TRBV7-2
TGTGCCAGCAGCTACACCCAACTAGCGGGAGTTGATGAGCAGTTCTTC	CASSYTQLAGVDEQFF	16	TRBD2	NA	TRBJ2-1	TRBV11-2
TGCGCCAGCAGCTTGGACTGGCCACAGGCGGCATACGAGCAGTACTTC	CASSLDWPQAAYEQYF	16	NA	NA	TRBJ2-7	TRBV5-1
TGTGCCAGCAGTGAAGGGAGGCGTCAGCCCCAGCATTTT	CASSEGRRQPQHF	13	NA	NA	TRBJ1-5	TRBV6-1
TGTGCCAGCAGCCCGACGGGACTAGCGGTGTACAATGAGCAGTTCTTC	CASSPTGLAVYNEQFF	16	TRBD2	few	TRBJ2-1	TRBV7-8
TGTGCCAGCAGTAAACGACAGGGTGTGGAGCCCCAGCATTTT	CASSKRQGVEPQHF	14	TRBD1	NA	TRBJ1-5	TRBV6-8
TGTGCCAGCCACAGAAGCTCTGGAAACACCATATATTTT	CASHRSSGNTIYF	13	NA	NA	TRBJ1-3	TRBV2
TGCAGTGCAAAGGGCCGCTATAGCAATCAGCCCCAGCATTTT	CSAKGRYSNQPQHF	14	NA	NA	TRBJ1-5	TRBV20-1
TGTGCCAGCGGGCTAGCGTATAGCACAGATACGCAGTATTTT	CASGLAYSTDTQYF	14	NA	NA	TRBJ2-3	TRBV27
TGTGCCAGCAGCCCCCCGGGTGTCTACGAGCAGTACTTC	CASSPPGVYEQYF	13	NA	many	TRBJ2-7	TRBV7-6
TGTGCCAGCAGCCCTAGCTGGGGTCCCGAGACCCAGTACTTC	CASSPSWGPETQYF	14	NA	NA	TRBJ2-5	TRBV7-2
TGCAGTGGAGCGGGGGAAGAGACCCAGTACTTC	CSGAGEETQYF	11	TRBD2	NA	TRBJ2-5	TRBV20-1
TGTGCCAGCGGAAGGGGCCTAGCGGGGGGCCGCTGGGTACGGAATGAGCAGTTCTTC	CASGRGLAGGRWVRNEQFF	19	TRBD2	NA	TRBJ2-1	TRBV7-8
TGTGCCAGCAGTTACCTGGGACAGGGGGCCAACGAGCAGTACTTC	CASSYLGQGANEQYF	15	TRBD1	NA	TRBJ2-7	TRBV6-5
TGTGCCAGCAGTGAACAGCGATATACCAAAAACATTCAGTACTTC	CASSEQRYTKNIQYF	15	NA	NA	TRBJ2-4	TRBV2
TGTGCCAGCAGCCATCGGACAGACTATGGCTACACCTTC	CASSHRTDYGYTF	13	NA	NA	TRBJ1-2	TRBV7-2
TGTGCCAGCAGTCCATATTACATACAAGAGACCCAGTACTTC	CASSPYYIQETQYF	14	NA	NA	TRBJ2-5	TRBV27
TGTGCCGGAAGGGGTGGCGGCTATGGCTACACCTTC	CAGRGGGYGYTF	12	NA	few	TRBJ1-2	TRBV7-4
TGTGCCGGGAATCTAGCGGGAGGGCCAGATACGCAGTATTTT	CAGNLAGGPDTQYF	14	TRBD2	NA	TRBJ2-3	TRBV7-9
TGTGCTAGTGGTTTGGTACTAAGTAGGGTCAGCGACGAGCAGTACTTC	CASGLVLSRVSDEQYF	16	NA	NA	TRBJ2-7	TRBV12-5
TGTGCCAGCAGTTATGGGGACAACCCCTACGAGCAGTACTTC	CASSYGDNPYEQYF	14	NA	few	TRBJ2-7	TRBV6-6
TGTGCCAGCAGTCATACGCCTTACAGGGATAACACCGGGGAGCTGTTTTTT	CASSHTPYRDNTGELFF	17	NA	NA	TRBJ2-2	TRBV5-5
TGTGCCAGCAGCTTAGGGGTAGTCCAAGAGACCCAGTACTTC	CASSLGVVQETQYF	14	NA	many	TRBJ2-5	TRBV7-2
TGTGCCAGCAGCTTAGAAGCGAGGAGCAATCAGCCCCAGCATTTT	CASSLEARSNQPQHF	15	NA	few	TRBJ1-5	TRBV7-8
TGTGCCAGCAGTCCCTGGGGACAGCCCAATCAGCCCCAGCATTTT	CASSPWGQPNQPQHF	15	TRBD1	many	TRBJ1-5	TRBV6-1
TGTGCCAGCAGCTTAAGTCTGATAAACATTCAGTACTTC	CASSLSLINIQYF	13	NA	NA	TRBJ2-4	TRBV7-2
TGTGCCAGCAGTGATGAGCGGGAGTTGGATACGCAGTATTTT	CASSDERELDTQYF	14	TRBD2	NA	TRBJ2-3	TRBV25-1
TGTGCCAGCAGCCCGTCAGGACAGGGGTCTTTCTTT	CASSPSGQGSFF	12	TRBD1	NA	TRBJ1-1	TRBV27
TGTGCCAGCAGCTCAAGGATGGGGAACCCGCTCGGGCAAGAGACCCAGTACTTC	CASSSRMGNPLGQETQYF	18	NA	NA	TRBJ2-5	TRBV5-4
TGTGCCAGCAGCTTTGAGTACAGGGGGGTAACTAATGAAAAACTGTTTTTT	CASSFEYRGVTNEKLFF	17	TRBD1	NA	TRBJ1-4	TRBV7-8
TGTGCCAGCAGTTTCGTATATGGCGACACTGAAGCTTTCTTT	CASSFVYGDTEAFF	14	NA	NA	TRBJ1-1	TRBV28
TGTGCCTGGGTAACAGAGCGTAACTATGGCTACACCTTC	CAWVTERNYGYTF	13	NA	NA	TRBJ1-2	TRBV30
TGCGCCAGCGCACCCCGACTCTACAGTGGAAACACCATATATTTT	CASAPRLYSGNTIYF	15	NA	NA	TRBJ1-3	TRBV5-1
TGTGCCAGCAGTTCACGGGGTAGCCCCCAAGAGACCCAGTACTTC	CASSSRGSPQETQYF	15	NA	NA	TRBJ2-5	TRBV7-9
TGCGCCAGCAGCTTGGGGGCGACTAGCGGGAGGCTTGCGAATGAGCAGTTCTTC	CASSLGATSGRLANEQFF	18	TRBD2	NA	TRBJ2-1	TRBV5-1
TGTGCCACCTGGCGGGGCCCAACCGGGGAGCTGTTTTTT	CATWRGPTGELFF	13	NA	few	TRBJ2-2	TRBV6-8
TGTGCCAGCAGCTTAATGAGGGCGGGAAGTTCCGGGGAGCTGTTTTTT	CASSLMRAGSSGELFF	16	NA	few	TRBJ2-2	TRBV7-2
TGTGCCAGCAACCGACAGGGCCTTGTCAATGAGCAGTTCTTC	CASNRQGLVNEQFF	14	TRBD1	NA	TRBJ2-1	TRBV3-1
TGTGCCACCAGCAGTGAGTTCGGTGGTGAAAAACTGTTTTTT	CATSSEFGGEKLFF	14	NA	NA	TRBJ1-4	TRBV15
TGCGCCAGCAGCCAACTTCCCTTCGGGACAAACAGAAACACCATATATTTT	CASSQLPFGTNRNTIYF	17	NA	few	TRBJ1-3	TRBV4-1
TGTGCCAGCAGTGAACCCTATGGCTACACCTTC	CASSEPYGYTF	11	NA	NA	TRBJ1-2	TRBV6-1